Below, 27 T cell receptor beta chains from the same sample are listed, as sequenced in a study of neoadjuvant nivolumab and ipilimumab in lung cancer. The protocol was immunoSEQ multiplex PCR, while the TCRdb copy is restricted to in-frame clones and leaves out a portion. The sample has about 30,000 clones, 75% to 80% seen once; the top ten hold around a sixth. The sequences come from tumor tissue, collected after neoadjuvant nivolumab, alone or with ipilimumab, at or shortly before surgery. Every receptor here comes from an adult with non-small cell lung cancer.

This chain links TRBV11-1 with TRBJ1-6; D remains ambiguous. The CDR3 has 14 amino acids. Germline CDR1 reads SGHAT; CDR2 reads FQDESV (reference sequence). Trimming took 4 bases from V and 6 from J, leaving 10 bases between them. CDR3 in amino acids: CASSSHGPNSPLHF. The CDR3 DNA reads TGTGCCAGCAGCTCCCACGGGCCTAATTCACCCCTCCACTTT.

The rearrangement links TRBV30 to TRBJ1-4; no definite D call. Germline V gene sequence: CDR1 GTSNPN, CDR2 SVGIG (reference sequence). Trimming left V 0 bases short and J 0 bases short, with 5 bases between. This CDR3 is built from 14 residues. CDR3 sequence reads: CAWSVGSTNEKLFF. The CDR3 DNA follows: TGTGCCTGGAGTGTCGGATCAACTAATGAAAAACTGTTTTTT.

This clone turned up a few times. The rearrangement uses TRBV5-1 and TRBJ1-6; D not resolved. Germline assignment: CDR1 SGHRS and CDR2 YFSETQ. Trimming removed 0 bases from V and 1 base from J, with 8 bases in between. This CDR3 contains 16 residues. This chain's CDR3 is CASSLEGSSYNSPLHF. In DNA, the CDR3 is TGCGCCAGCAGCTTGGAGGGCAGTTCCTATAATTCACCCCTCCACTTT.

The gene calls are TRBV11-2 and TRBJ2-7; 13 positions agree with TRBD2. The CDR3 runs 14 residues. After removal of 5 bases from V and 7 bases from J, the junction contained 5 bases not matched to a gene. Germline assignment: CDR1 SGHAT and CDR2 FQNNGV. The chain's CDR3 is CASSRGTSGEEQYF. The CDR3 DNA is TGTGCCAGCAGCAGAGGGACTAGCGGGGAGGAGCAGTACTTC.

The chain employs TRBV30 and TRBJ2-7; TRBD2 agrees at 10 bases. The CDR3 totals 13 residues. V shed 5 bases and J 3 bases; nucleotides not matched to a gene: 4. Germline V CDR1 and CDR2: GTSNPN, SVGIG (reference sequence). The chain's CDR3 is CAWVIAGGYEQYF. CDR3 DNA: TGTGCCTGGGTTATAGCGGGGGGCTACGAGCAGTACTTC.

The chain recombines TRBV2 with TRBJ2-1, with TRBD1 matching 7 bases. CDR1 is SNHLY, CDR2 FYNNEI, per germline. This CDR3 is 15 amino acids long. The V gene end was trimmed by 6 bases and the J gene end by 5 bases; junction bases not matched to a gene: 10. The CDR3 is CASSLQGQSNNEQFF. The CDR3 DNA sequence: TGTGCCAGCAGCCTACAGGGGCAATCGAACAATGAGCAGTTCTTC.

The chain uses TRBV14 and TRBJ2-7, with 10 bases matching TRBD2. With 5 bases clipped from V and 4 bases from J, the junction kept 8 bases outside the gene matches. The CDR3 is 15 amino acids. Germline assignment: CDR1 SGHDN and CDR2 FVKESK. This CDR3 is CASSSKRGGLYEQYF. In DNA form, the CDR3 reads TGTGCCAGCAGCTCAAAGCGGGGGGGCCTATACGAGCAGTACTTC. Looking up the rest from reference TRBV14 and TRBJ2-7 gives the full variable domain: EAGVTQFPSHSVIEKGQTVTLRCDPISGHDNLYWYRRVMGKEIKFLLHFVKESKQDESGMPNNRFLAERTGGTYSTLKVQPAELEDSGVYFCASSSKRGGLYEQYFGPGTRLTVT.

V usage is TRBV5-1 and J usage is TRBJ2-3; 9 bases map to TRBD1. The CDR3 contains 16 residues. V was pared by 4 bases and J by 1 base, with 7 bases of the junction left unmatched. Germline CDR1 is SGHRS and CDR2 is YFSETQ. CDR3 region: CASSVRTGEGTDTQYF. The CDR3 bases are TGCGCCAGCAGCGTAAGGACAGGGGAGGGCACAGATACGCAGTATTTT.

V and J are TRBV9 and TRBJ2-7; tentative D call: TRBD1 (6 bases). V dropped 1 base and J dropped 3 bases, with 11 bases sitting between them. The CDR3 has 14 amino acids. The germline V gene has CDR1 SGDLS and CDR2 YYNGEE. The CDR3 DNA reads as TGTGCCAGCAGCGTACAACAGGGTAACTACGAGCAGTACTTC. Translating gives CASSVQQGNYEQYF.

The chain is built from TRBV19 and TRBJ1-2, with a possible D match to TRBD1 (6 bases). Trimming pared 4 bases from V and 5 bases from J, leaving 14 bases between. The CDR3 is made up of 14 amino acids. CDR1 and CDR2 from the germline V gene are LNHDA and SQIVND (reference sequence). The CDR3 bases are TGTGCCAGTAGTACCCCCCGAGGGGGTTATGGCTACACCTTC. It encodes CASSTPRGGYGYTF.

The rearrangement uses TRBV21-1 and TRBJ1-5; the table's D call TRBD1 went unverified against the DNA. TRBV21-1 is a pseudogene locus. This CDR3 contains 16 residues. CDR3 residues: CASSKGLIHSNQPQHF. CDR3 coding DNA: TGTGCCAGCAGCAAAGGGCTTATTCATAGCAATCAGCCCCAGCATTTT.

In this sample, this clone turned up once. The chain combines TRBV2 with TRBJ2-1; no clear D gene. V dropped 1 base and J dropped 9 bases, with 10 bases sitting between them. The CDR3 length is 13 residues. Germline CDR1 SNHLY, CDR2 FYNNEI. The CDR3 spells CASSEGGTSEQFF. In DNA form, the CDR3 reads TGTGCCAGCAGTGAAGGCGGAACAAGTGAGCAGTTCTTC.

The table lists this clone with a count of one. As DNA, the CDR3 is TGCGCCAGCAGTTCGGGCTCGTGGGACACTGAAGCTTTCTTT. Its protein product is CASSSGSWDTEAFF. The rearrangement links TRBV5-1 to TRBJ1-1, with D unresolved. In germline, CDR1 is SGHRS, CDR2 YFSETQ. The V gene lost 5 bases and the J gene lost 3 bases, with 14 bases spanning the gap. The CDR3 covers 14 residues.

The chain recombines TRBV6-1 with TRBJ2-1, with D uncertain. Germline CDR1 and CDR2: MNHNS and SASEGT. CDR3 length: 13 amino acids. V was pared by 8 bases and J by 1 base, with 9 bases between. The chain's CDR3 is CASLVASYNEQFF. For the CDR3, the DNA is TGTGCCAGCCTGGTAGCATCCTACAATGAGCAGTTCTTC.

The CDR3 nucleotides are TGCGCCAGCAGCCAAGATTCTGGAACACTCTGGAACTATGGCTACACCTTC. Its protein product is CASSQDSGTLWNYGYTF. The J gene is TRBJ1-2, the V gene TRBV4-1, with D hard to call. With 0 bases removed from V and 2 bases from J, the gap between germline ends came to 16 bases. This CDR3 region has 17 residues. Germline V gene lookup returns CDR1 MGHRA and CDR2 YSYEKL.

The chain couples TRBV5-1 to TRBJ2-7; 7 nucleotides agree with TRBD1. This CDR3 contains 15 residues. With 0 bases clipped from V and 0 bases from J, the junction kept 3 bases outside the gene matches. Germline CDR1 reads SGHRS; CDR2 reads YFSETQ. The DNA of the CDR3 is TGCGCCAGCAGCTTGGGTGGGACAGACTCCTACGAGCAGTACTTC. It is translated as CASSLGGTDSYEQYF. Full variable domain (remainder filled in from reference TRBV5-1 and TRBJ2-7): KAGVTQTPRYLIKTRGQQVTLSCSPISGHRSVSWYQQTPGQGLQFLFEYFSETQRNKGNFPGRFSGRQFSNSRSEMNVSTLELGDSALYLCASSLGGTDSYEQYFGPGTRLTVT.

The rearrangement links TRBV5-6 to TRBJ2-5; TRBD2 agrees at 11 bases. This CDR3 contains 15 residues. CDR1 and CDR2 from the germline V gene are SGHDT and YYEEEE. V was clipped by 4 bases and J by 4 bases; unmatched bases: 6. The CDR3 DNA is TGTGCCAGCAGCACCGAACTAGCGGGGGCAGAGACCCAGTACTTC. Translated, it gives CASSTELAGAETQYF.

A word on this clone: Germline and junction disagree at one end, which may indicate a read error. V and J are TRBV7-7 and TRBJ2-5; TRBD1 matches 10 bases. This CDR3 region has 15 residues. Germline V gives CDR1 SSHAT, CDR2 FNYEAQ (reference sequence). The CDR3 is CASSFRQGAEETQYF. DNA of the CDR3: TGTGCTAGCAGCTTCAGACAGGGGGCTGAAGAGACCCAGTACTTC.

V and J are TRBV29-1 and TRBJ1-1; the match to TRBD1 covers 7 bases. Unmatched junction bases numbered 8, after V lost 3 bases and J lost 7 bases. Germline values: CDR1 SQVTM, CDR2 ANQGSEA. This CDR3 comprises 13 residues. DNA of the CDR3: TGCAGCGTTGACCGCGGACAGGCCAGTGAAGCTTTCTTT. It encodes CSVDRGQASEAFF. Full variable domain (remainder filled in from reference TRBV29-1 and TRBJ1-1): SAVISQKPSRDICQRGTSLTIQCQVDSQVTMMFWYRQQPGQSLTLIATANQGSEATYESGFVIDKFPISRPNLTFSTLTVSNMSPEDSSIYLCSVDRGQASEAFFGQGTRLTVV.

The rearrangement joins TRBV6-1 to TRBJ1-5; D not certain. The CDR3 sequence is 15 residues long. Per germline, CDR1 MNHNS and CDR2 SASEGT. Deletions cut 4 bases from V and 0 bases from J, with 10 bases between. The CDR3 loop is CASSAWFHSNQPQHF. CDR3 coding DNA: TGTGCCAGCAGTGCTTGGTTCCATAGCAATCAGCCCCAGCATTTT.

This clone was counted between two and nine times. This sequence joins TRBV9 and TRBJ2-3; D gene uncertain. CDR3 length: 15 residues. Trimming took off 0 bases at V and 0 bases at J, with 8 bases between the two ends. Germline CDR1 and CDR2: SGDLS and YYNGEE. The CDR3 sequence is CASSVVSSSTDTQYF. The CDR3 DNA is TGTGCCAGCAGCGTAGTCTCGTCTAGCACAGATACGCAGTATTTT.

The chain uses TRBV30 and TRBJ1-1; no reliable D call. CDR1 is GTSNPN, CDR2 SVGIG, per germline (reference sequence). V was clipped by 3 bases and J by 5 bases, with 7 bases between them. The CDR3 has 11 amino acids. The CDR3 nucleotides read TGTGCCTGGAGCCGAGGGACTGAAGCTTTCTTT. Its translation: CAWSRGTEAFF.

The chain links TRBV4-2 to TRBJ1-1; D uncertain. The CDR3 consists of 13 residues. The V end lost 1 base, the J end lost 11 bases, and 14 bases lay between the germline ends. Germline V gene lookup returns CDR1 LGHNA and CDR2 YNFKEQ. The CDR3 DNA follows: TGTGCCAGCAGCCAAGGAACGGATGGGAGCGCTTTCTTT. As protein: CASSQGTDGSAFF.

The V and J genes are TRBV11-2 and TRBJ2-7; 8 bases align to TRBD1. CDR1 and CDR2 (germline): SGHAT, FQNNGV. V trimming: 3 bases; J trimming: 6 bases; junction bases outside the gene matches: 4. The CDR3 is 13 residues long. The CDR3 DNA reads as TGTGCCAGCAGCTTCGGACAGGGCCCCGAGCAGTACTTC. This encodes CASSFGQGPEQYF.

The gene calls are TRBV15 and TRBJ1-1, with D tentatively TRBD1 (5 bases). Germline assignment: CDR1 LNHNV and CDR2 YYDKDF (reference sequence). V lost 3 bases to trimming and J lost 6 bases, with 11 bases between them. This CDR3 region has 13 residues. The CDR3 is CATSSAGSAEAFF. CDR3 DNA: TGTGCCACCAGCAGTGCAGGGTCCGCTGAAGCTTTCTTT.

By share, this clone ranks as large. The CDR3 DNA reads as TGTGCCAGCAGCCTCGCCCCCAAGACAATAACCGGGGAGCTGTTTTTT. This gives the protein CASSLAPKTITGELFF. The chain combines TRBV7-9 with TRBJ2-2; D gene uncertain. Trimming shortened V by 5 bases and J by 5 bases, and 18 bases separated the two germline ends. Germline values: CDR1 SEHNR, CDR2 FQNEAQ (reference sequence). CDR3 length: 16 residues.

The genes are TRBV11-1 and TRBJ2-3, with 8 bases aligning to TRBD2. The V and J ends lost 6 bases and 2 bases, in that order; junction bases with no gene match: 4. CDR1 and CDR2 from the germline V gene are SGHAT and FQDESV (reference sequence). This CDR3 is 14 amino acids long. The CDR3 sequence is CASSSGAVTDTQYF. CDR3 DNA: TGTGCCAGCAGTAGCGGGGCAGTCACAGATACGCAGTATTTT.